This TCR beta chain was found in a study of OX40 agonist ivuxolimab in advanced cancers. Across the study: As their treatment, patients were administered ivuxolimab, an agonistic anti-OX40 (CD134) antibody.

The V gene's germline CDR1 is MNHEY and CDR2 SVGAGI. The J segment lost 5 bases and the V segment lost 6 bases, leaving 7 bases of the junction unmatched. This CDR3 spans 15 amino acids. Clones were sequenced by immunoSEQ multiplex PCR, and TCRdb holds only the in-frame ones, with some missing. Of about 40,000 clones listed, more than 70% are singletons. V gene TRBV6-5 combines with J gene TRBJ2-1; 10 bases are a match to TRBD2. Sample: CD4+ or CD8+ T cells sorted from blood, taken in a trial of the OX40 agonist ivuxolimab. This sequence originates from an adult with an advanced solid tumor such as melanoma, head and neck, liver or kidney cancer. The chain's CDR3 is CASSPGLAEDNEQFF. The CDR3 coding sequence is TGTGCCAGCAGCCCCGGACTAGCGGAGGACAATGAGCAGTTCTTC.